This TCR beta chain was profiled in a study of blood T cell repertoires in COVID-19. The wider study: PBMCs, B-cell-depleted T cells, or T cells provided the cDNA or gDNA that made up the material.

Authors' analysis steps: Nucleated cell number was recorded as an estimate derived from reference gene primer amplification. TCRdb's table, derived via immunoSEQ multiplex PCR, lists solely in-frame clones and lacks some. The V and J calls and the clone size are those of that table, but D and trimming were determined from the DNA. The sample holds 250,000 to 300,000 clones, approximately 90% seen once. CDR1 MNHEY and CDR2 SMNVEV come from the germline V gene (reference sequence). V shed 6 bases, J shed 6 bases, and the junction held 7 bases outside the gene matches. CDR3 length equals 14 residues. This TCR was sampled from a young man with active or convalescent COVID-19. The sequencing sample was made of peripheral blood. The rearrangement links TRBV27 to TRBJ1-2; 10 bases agree with TRBD1. The CDR3 DNA reads TGTGCCAGCAGCCGGGGACAGGGGATTGATGGCTACACCTTC. Translating it yields CASSRGQGIDGYTF.